These T cell receptor beta chains were read from a single sample in a study of control samples from healthy donors and cancer patients. Repertoires were generated with immunoSEQ multiplex PCR, while TCRdb's copy carries only in-frame clones and drops some. The sample lists 130,000 or so clones, around 86% occurring once. Sequencing was performed on blood. These receptors all come from a man aged 35-49 years in good health. Each CDR3 is given with its conserved first and last residue. A D gene is named only where the DNA matches it firmly. The size of a clone is reported for some rows only, either as once, few or many, or as a class for expanded clones.

NA,once,TRBV19,TRBJ1-2,TGTGCCAGCTCCGACAGTAACTATGGCTACACCTTC,CASSDSNYGYTF
TRBD1,NA,TRBV5-1,TRBJ1-3,TGCGCCAGCAGCCGGGACAGGGATGGAAACACCATATATTTT,CASSRDRDGNTIYF
NA,NA,TRBV9,TRBJ1-1,TGTGCCAGCAGCGTAGGGGAGGGTCGACAGGTAGCTTTCTTT,CASSVGEGRQVAFF
NA,once,TRBV19,TRBJ1-1,TGTGCCAGTAGTATACAAGTGAACACTGAAGCTTTCTTT,CASSIQVNTEAFF
TRBD1,once,TRBV25-1,TRBJ2-2,TGTGCCAGCAGTGGGGGACAGGTTGGGACCGGGGAGCTGTTTTTT,CASSGGQVGTGELFF
TRBD1,NA,TRBV9,TRBJ2-2,TGTGCCAGCAGCCCAGGACAGGGAGCCGGGGAGCTGTTTTTT,CASSPGQGAGELFF
TRBD2,NA,TRBV5-1,TRBJ2-5,TGCGCCAGCAGCGCGTGGACTAGCGCAGAGACCCAGTACTTC,CASSAWTSAETQYF
NA,once,TRBV7-9,TRBJ1-1,TGTGCCAGCAGCTTCCGACATGGGATGGACACTGAAGCTTTCTTT,CASSFRHGMDTEAFF
TRBD2,NA,TRBV6-2/TRBV6-3,TRBJ2-1,TGTGCCAGCACCCCCCAGGCCGGGGGGGGCTACAATGAGCAGTTCTTC,CASTPQAGGGYNEQFF
NA,NA,TRBV18,TRBJ1-5,TGTGCCAGCTCACCACCATCGACAGGACACAATCAGCCCCAGCATTTT,CASSPPSTGHNQPQHF
NA,NA,TRBV6-5,TRBJ1-1,TGTGCCACCCAGGGAGGGGGGCGGAACACTGAAGCTTTCTTT,CATQGGGRNTEAFF
TRBD1,NA,TRBV6-5,TRBJ1-5,TGTGCCAGCAGTACCCGGACAGGGGGCAACCAGCCCCAGCATTTT,CASSTRTGGNQPQHF
NA,NA,TRBV5-1,TRBJ1-2,TGCGCCAGCAGAGGTACGGACCGTGCGTATGGCTACACCTTC,CASRGTDRAYGYTF
TRBD2,NA,TRBV9,TRBJ2-3,TGTGCCAGCAGCGTAGGTTTCGTAGCGGGGGGAACAGATACGCAGTATTTT,CASSVGFVAGGTDTQYF
TRBD1,NA,TRBV30,TRBJ2-7,TGTGCCTGGAGTGACGGACAGGGGGGCTGGATCGAGCAGTACTTC,CAWSDGQGGWIEQYF
TRBD1,NA,TRBV11-3,TRBJ1-1,TGTGCCAGCAGCTTAACAGGGGTAGTCACTGAAGCTTTCTTT,CASSLTGVVTEAFF
NA,NA,TRBV6-6,TRBJ2-3,TGTGCCAGCAGGCCGGGCCGCTACACAGATACGCAGTATTTT,CASRPGRYTDTQYF
NA,NA,TRBV3-1/TRBV3-2,TRBJ2-7,TGTGCCAGCAGCCAAGGTTTTCTATCCGGGTCCTACGAGCAGTACTTC,CASSQGFLSGSYEQYF
NA,NA,TRBV5-5,TRBJ1-1,TGTGCCAGCAGCTTGACCACCAACACTGAAGCTTTCTTT,CASSLTTNTEAFF
NA,NA,TRBV4-3,TRBJ1-2,TGCGCCAGCAGCCATCCCGGACAAGTTCATGGCTACACCTTC,CASSHPGQVHGYTF
TRBD2,NA,TRBV7-6,TRBJ2-1,TGTGCCAGCAGCTTCGCCGGGACTAGCGGTTTCGAGCAGTTCTTC,CASSFAGTSGFEQFF
NA,NA,TRBV10-1,TRBJ2-7,TGCGCCAGCAGTGAATCCGCGGTCGCCCGGGCCGAGCAGTACTTC,CASSESAVARAEQYF
NA,few,TRBV6-4,TRBJ1-6,TGTGCCAGCAGTACTGACGAGGGTGGCCTTTCACCCCTCCACTTT,CASSTDEGGLSPLHF
NA,NA,TRBV5-1,TRBJ2-5,TGTGCCAGCAGCTTGGCCAACAGCCAAGAGACCCAGTACTTC,CASSLANSQETQYF
TRBD1,NA,TRBV29-1,TRBJ1-1,TGCAGCGCCGACAGGGGGCTGAGTGGAGCTTTCTTT,CSADRGLSGAFF
TRBD1,once,TRBV15,TRBJ2-6,TGTGCCACCAGCAGATTCCAGGGGGCAAGTGGGGCCAACGTCCTGACTTTC,CATSRFQGASGANVLTF
NA,few,TRBV6-1,TRBJ2-6,TGTGCCAGCAGTGAAGGGGACTCTGGGGCCAACGTCCTGACTTTC,CASSEGDSGANVLTF
NA,few,TRBV11-3,TRBJ1-1,TGTGCCAGCAGCTTAGCCCGGGCGGTGAACACTGAAGCTTTCTTT,CASSLARAVNTEAFF
NA,NA,TRBV24-1,TRBJ2-7,TGTGCCACCAGTGAAACGACAGGCGCCCTGGCCGAGCAGTACTTC,CATSETTGALAEQYF
NA,NA,TRBV27,TRBJ1-2,TGTGCCAGCAGTTTCGCTTCTAACTATGGCTACACCTTC,CASSFASNYGYTF
TRBD1,NA,TRBV5-1,TRBJ1-6,TGCGCCAGCAGCTTGGTCGGAGGGGGCGCGGATTCACCCCTCCACTTT,CASSLVGGGADSPLHF
TRBD1,NA,TRBV7-3,TRBJ2-2,TGTGCCAGCAGCTTATCAGGGGACAGGGCGGGCACCGGGGAGCTGTTTTTT,CASSLSGDRAGTGELFF
NA,NA,TRBV27,TRBJ1-2,TGTGCCAGCAGTTTATTAGGGGGGAACGGCTACACCTTC,CASSLLGGNGYTF
TRBD1,NA,TRBV5-1,TRBJ2-3,TGCGCCAGCAGCTTGGATTCAGGGGGCAGCACAGATACGCAGTATTTT,CASSLDSGGSTDTQYF
NA,NA,TRBV12-5,TRBJ2-1,TGTGCTAGTGATGGCGACAGTCTCTACAATGAGCAGTTCTTC,CASDGDSLYNEQFF
NA,NA,TRBV6-5,TRBJ1-1,TGTGCCAGCAGCCCCCGCAGGAACACTGAAGCTTTCTTT,CASSPRRNTEAFF
TRBD1,NA,TRBV25-1,TRBJ1-2,TGTGCCAGCGGTCCGGGACAGGGATTTGGCTACACCTTC,CASGPGQGFGYTF
TRBD2,NA,TRBV30,TRBJ2-5,TGTGCCTGGAGTGACAATCTGCGGGGGACCCAAGAGACCCAGTACTTC,CAWSDNLRGTQETQYF
TRBD2,NA,TRBV6-1,TRBJ2-3,TGTGCCAGCAGGGAACCCCCGGGACTAGCGGGGCCCACAGATACGCAGTATTTT,CASREPPGLAGPTDTQYF
NA,once,TRBV6-5,TRBJ1-4,TGTGCCAGCAGTTACACGACACAGGGAACTAATGAAAAACTGTTTTTT,CASSYTTQGTNEKLFF
NA,NA,TRBV7-9,TRBJ1-2,TGTGCCAGCAGCTCATTGGGAGGGTATGGCTACACCTTC,CASSSLGGYGYTF
NA,NA,TRBV6-2/TRBV6-3,TRBJ1-1,TGTGCCAGCAGTTACGGAGGACGGCCGAACACTGAAGCTTTCTTT,CASSYGGRPNTEAFF
TRBD1,few,TRBV10-1,TRBJ1-6,TGCGCCAGCTCCTCCGGGACAGCCATGTATTCACCCCTCCACTTT,CASSSGTAMYSPLHF
NA,NA,TRBV6-5,TRBJ1-2,TGTGCCAGCAGGGTTGACCCTCGGGGTGGCTACACCTTC,CASRVDPRGGYTF
NA,NA,TRBV5-1,TRBJ1-2,TGCGCCAGCAGGGGGGTATTGGGCTACACCTTC,CASRGVLGYTF
TRBD1,NA,TRBV6-6,TRBJ2-7,TGTGCCAGCAGTGACACAGGGGACGAGCAGTACTTC,CASSDTGDEQYF
TRBD2,NA,TRBV3-1/TRBV3-2,TRBJ2-1,TGTGCCAGCAGCCCTGTTAGCGGGGGTCGTGGAACATTGAATGAGCAGTTCTTC,CASSPVSGGRGTLNEQFF
NA,NA,TRBV7-3,TRBJ1-6,TGTGCCAGCAGCTTAAGTGGGGGGTCGGATTCACCCCTCCACTTT,CASSLSGGSDSPLHF
NA,NA,TRBV29-1,TRBJ2-1,TGCAGCGTTGATGGGTCTCCTGGAGCCTCCTACAATGAGCAGTTCTTC,CSVDGSPGASYNEQFF
NA,NA,TRBV21-1,TRBJ2-2,TGTGCCAGCAGCAGGATTGGGCCCGGGGAGCTGTTTTTT,CASSRIGPGELFF
TRBD2,NA,TRBV24-1,TRBJ2-5,TGTGCCTCATCGGGGGGGCCCCAAGAGACCCAGTACTTC,CASSGGPQETQYF
NA,NA,TRBV3-1/TRBV3-2,TRBJ1-1,TGTGCCAGCAGCCAAGTAGGAGTTAACACTGAAGCTTTCTTT,CASSQVGVNTEAFF
TRBD1,NA,TRBV6-5,TRBJ1-1,TGTGCCAGCAGTTTCCCCGGGACAGGGGGTGGAAAGGCTTTCTTT,CASSFPGTGGGKAFF
TRBD2,NA,TRBV5-4,TRBJ2-5,TGTGCCAGCAGCTGGACTAGCGGACAAGAGACCCAGTACTTC,CASSWTSGQETQYF
NA,NA,TRBV5-1,TRBJ1-3,TGCGCCAGCAGCGAGGACGGGAGCTCTGGAAACACCATATATTTT,CASSEDGSSGNTIYF
NA,NA,TRBV18,TRBJ2-3,TGTGCCAGCTCACCACCGGGACTCACTTTTCATACGCAGTATTTT,CASSPPGLTFHTQYF
TRBD1,NA,TRBV2,TRBJ1-4,TGTGCCAGCAATAGGGACAGCGGCCCAGAAAAACTGTTTTTT,CASNRDSGPEKLFF
TRBD1,NA,TRBV10-2,TRBJ2-1,TGCGCCAGCACTTTGACAGGGGGCCATGAGCAGTTCTTC,CASTLTGGHEQFF
TRBD2,NA,TRBV5-4,TRBJ2-1,TGTGCCAGCAGCCAACAGACTAGCGGGGGTCGTGAGCAGTTCTTC,CASSQQTSGGREQFF